The 9 T cell receptor beta chains given below trace back to one sample, sequenced in a study of T cell repertoires in cytomegalovirus infection. TCRdb processed the reads anew with MiXCR; each CDR3 protein has one entry. This table holds roughly 120,000 distinct CDR3 sequences, approximately 30% found once. Their specific antigens are unknown. Sequencing was performed on CD8+ T cells from cultured PBMCs, taken from culture after CMV antigen stimulation. These receptors were obtained from a human donor in good health (CMV status not recorded). Some clones in this sample may be carry-over from other donors' samples.

CDR3 protein: CASSYSRGGRGRYEKLFF. For the CDR3, the DNA is TGTGCCAGCAGTTACTCGAGAGGGGGCAGGGGTCGTTATGAAAAACTGTTTTTT. The chain carries TRBV6-5 and TRBJ1-4; 7 nucleotides agree with TRBD1. CDR1 is MNHEY, CDR2 SVGAGI, per germline. J was trimmed by 6 bases and V by 0 bases; bases with no gene match: 13. This CDR3 has 18 amino acids.

The V and J genes are TRBV20-1 and TRBJ2-1, with D maybe TRBD2 (6 bases). There are 16 residues in the CDR3. Trimming took off 6 bases at V and 0 bases at J, with 18 bases between the two ends. Germline V gene lookup returns CDR1 DFQATT and CDR2 SNEGSKA (reference sequence). CDR3 amino acids: CSAAGSAQSSYNEQFF. The CDR3, as DNA: TGCAGTGCCGCGGGGAGCGCCCAAAGCTCCTACAATGAGCAGTTCTTC.

Ten or more counts support this clonotype. V and J are TRBV7-6 and TRBJ2-3; 10 nucleotides align to TRBD2. Trimming cost V 2 bases and J 2 bases; bases outside gene matches: 4. The germline V gene has CDR1 SGHVS and CDR2 FNYEAQ. The CDR3 contains 16 residues. This chain's CDR3 is CASSLTSGASTDTQYF. The DNA for the CDR3 is TGTGCCAGCAGCTTAACTAGCGGGGCCTCCACAGATACGCAGTATTTT.

The genes are TRBV12-3 or TRBV12-4 and TRBJ2-3; D remains ambiguous. The CDR3 extends over 12 amino acids. Trimming left V 3 bases short and J 6 bases short, with 7 bases between. The CDR3 region is CASSFDGDTQYF. In DNA, the CDR3 is TGTGCCAGCAGTTTTGACGGGGATACGCAGTATTTT.

The chain combines TRBV4-3 with TRBJ1-2; D is ambiguous. Germline CDR1 is LGHNA and CDR2 is YSLEER. V lost 0 bases to trimming and J lost 0 bases, with 8 bases between them. This CDR3 contains 15 residues. In nucleotides, the CDR3 is TGCGCCAGCAGCCAAGAAGGTGCCCCTAACTATGGCTACACCTTC. Translating gives CASSQEGAPNYGYTF.

This clonotype was seen many times. The V call is TRBV7-2, the J call TRBJ1-6; 8 bases fit TRBD1. Germline values: CDR1 SGHTA, CDR2 FQGNSA. The ends lost 5 bases at V and 6 bases at J; junction bases unmatched: 6. The CDR3 loop spans 15 amino acids. CDR3 residues: CASSPRTGLNSPLHF. The CDR3 region has the DNA TGTGCCAGCAGCCCTAGGACAGGGCTTAATTCACCCCTCCACTTT. The full variable domain, in which reference TRBV7-2 and TRBJ1-6 provide the parts outside the CDR3, is GAGVSQSPSNKVTEKGKDVELRCDPISGHTALYWYRQSLGQGLEFLIYFQGNSAPDKSGLPSDRFSAERTGGSVSTLTIQRTQQEDSAVYLCASSPRTGLNSPLHFGNGTRLTVT.

This chain uses TRBV7-2 with TRBJ1-1; D is undetermined. The CDR3 loop spans 13 amino acids. Germline values: CDR1 SGHTA, CDR2 FQGNSA. V was clipped by 1 base and J by 8 bases, with 11 bases between them. The CDR3 region has the DNA TGTGCCAGCAGCTTAGATCCCTTATCCGAAGCTTTCTTT. Translation: CASSLDPLSEAFF.

This clonotype was observed a handful of times. CDR3 protein: CASSLNQGLSYNEQFF. The DNA of the CDR3 is TGCGCCAGCAGTCTCAACCAGGGACTTTCCTACAATGAGCAGTTCTTC. The chain has TRBV4-3 and TRBJ2-1; possible D gene TRBD2, 6 bases. Germline lookup yields CDR1 LGHNA and CDR2 YSLEER. Trimming cost V 6 bases and J 1 base, with 16 bases left between them. This CDR3 has 16 residues.

This clonotype ranks as medium-sized. The V gene is TRBV6-2 or TRBV6-3, the J gene TRBJ2-2; D gene unclear. The CDR3 is 13 amino acids. CDR1 MNHEY and CDR2 SVGEGT come from the germline V gene. V lost 0 bases, J lost 6 bases, and 5 bases lay in between. The CDR3 DNA reads as TGTGCCAGCAGTTACTCGACGGCCGGGGAGCTGTTTTTT. Translating gives CASSYSTAGELFF.